One and the same sample provided the 18 T cell receptor beta chains below, sequenced in a study of OX40 agonist ivuxolimab in advanced cancers. Measured with immunoSEQ multiplex PCR; TCRdb has only the in-frame clones, and not every one. The sample lists tens of thousands of clones; about 90% were seen once. The starting material was CD4+ or CD8+ T cells sorted from blood, obtained in a trial of the OX40 agonist ivuxolimab. The receptors originated from an adult with an advanced solid tumor such as melanoma, head and neck, liver or kidney cancer.

For the CDR3, the DNA is TGTGCCAGCAGCTCGGGACAGGGGGCTGCCGAGCAGTACTTC. It yields the protein CASSSGQGAAEQYF. V and J are TRBV5-4 and TRBJ2-7; 12 bases match TRBD1. Trimming at V came to 3 bases and at J to 6 bases, leaving 4 bases not matched to a gene. The CDR3 covers 14 residues. CDR1 SGHNT and CDR2 YYREEE come from the germline V gene (reference sequence).

The chain uses TRBV7-9 and TRBJ2-7, with 10 bases aligning to TRBD2. J was trimmed by 2 bases and V by 3 bases; bases with no gene match: 4. CDR3 length: 15 residues. Per the germline V gene, CDR1 is SEHNR and CDR2 is FQNEAQ (reference sequence). The CDR3 sequence is CASSLGAGGTYEQYF. As DNA, the CDR3 is TGTGCCAGCAGCTTGGGAGCGGGGGGGACCTACGAGCAGTACTTC.

This clone appeared a single time. The chain combines TRBV27 with TRBJ1-1; D perhaps matches TRBD1 (6 bases). Germline CDR1 and CDR2: MNHEY and SMNVEV (reference sequence). The length of the CDR3 is 15 residues. Between the trimmed V and J ends, which lost 0 bases and 3 bases, there was a span of 11 bases. The CDR3 sequence: CASSLSWGLDTEAFF. CDR3 nucleotide sequence: TGTGCCAGCAGTTTATCGTGGGGGCTGGACACTGAAGCTTTCTTT.

Comments on this clone: The junction departs from the called germline gene at one end, perhaps through a read error. This chain uses TRBV7-2 with TRBJ2-7; TRBD1 aligns across 10 bases. Germline V gene data show CDR1 as SGHTA and CDR2 as FQGNSA. This CDR3 is built from 14 residues. The CDR3: CVSRVDRGRNEQYF. Here the CDR3 DNA reads TGTGTCAGCAGGGTGGACAGGGGGAGGAACGAGCAGTACTTC.

J is TRBJ2-7 and V is TRBV29-1; perhaps TRBD2 as D (5 bases). This CDR3 is built from 11 residues. Deletions cut 5 bases from V and 4 bases from J, with 9 bases between. Germline CDR1 and CDR2: SQVTM and ANQGSEA. The DNA of the CDR3 is TGCAGCGTTCTAGCCGAATACGAGCAGTACTTC. Protein sequence: CSVLAEYEQYF.

The chain uses TRBV14 and TRBJ2-2, with 9 bases aligning to TRBD2. Germline-derived CDR1 and CDR2 are SGHDN and FVKESK. The CDR3 covers 20 residues. V lost 4 bases to trimming and J lost 1 base; unmatched junction nucleotides: 16. The CDR3 spells CASSPVWPIPSGVNTGELFF. The CDR3 DNA reads as TGTGCCAGCAGCCCCGTTTGGCCGATCCCTAGCGGGGTGAACACCGGGGAGCTGTTTTTT.

The genes are TRBV11-2 and TRBJ2-5, with D unresolved. Trimming took 6 bases from V and 0 from J, leaving 11 bases between them. CDR3 size: 14 residues. Germline loops: CDR1 SGHAT, CDR2 FQNNGV. Here the CDR3 DNA reads TGTGCCAGCAGGGATACCGGGTACCAAGAGACCCAGTACTTC. Translating gives CASRDTGYQETQYF. The complete variable domain, with remaining parts taken from reference TRBV11-2 and TRBJ2-5, reads EAGVAQSPRYKIIEKRQSVAFWCNPISGHATLYWYQQILGQGPKLLIQFQNNGVVDDSQLPKDRFSAERLKGVDSTLKIQPAKLEDSAVYLCASRDTGYQETQYFGPGTRLLVL.

This clone was picked up one time. This chain links TRBV7-6 with TRBJ2-1, with TRBD1 identical over 7 bases. CDR1 is SGHVS, CDR2 FNYEAQ, per germline. J lost 10 bases, V lost 4 bases, and 1 base had no gene match. This CDR3 is 11 amino acids long. The CDR3 loop is CASSWDREQFF. The CDR3 nucleotides are TGTGCCAGCAGCTGGGACAGAGAGCAGTTCTTC.

V and J are TRBV7-9 and TRBJ2-7; D unresolved. In germline, CDR1 is SEHNR, CDR2 FQNEAQ (reference sequence). V lost 5 bases and J 1 base, leaving 12 bases between the germline ends. The CDR3 loop spans 14 amino acids. CDR3 nucleotides: TGTGCCAGCAGCCTTCCGAGAGGTTCCTACGAGCAGTACTTC. The encoded protein is CASSLPRGSYEQYF.

The J gene is TRBJ2-6, the V gene TRBV9; D is undetermined. V lost 0 bases, J lost 0 bases, and 1 base lay in between. The CDR3 runs 14 residues. Germline-derived CDR1 and CDR2 are SGDLS and YYNGEE. CDR3 nucleotides: TGTGCCAGCAGCGTAGTCTCTGGGGCCAACGTCCTGACTTTC. Translation: CASSVVSGANVLTF.

A single count supports this clone. The chain employs TRBV5-5 and TRBJ2-1, with D tentatively TRBD1 (5 bases). Germline V gives CDR1 SGHKS, CDR2 YYEKEE (reference sequence). The CDR3 sequence is 17 residues long. Trimming cost V 0 bases and J 0 bases, with 13 bases left between them. The CDR3 DNA sequence: TGTGCCAGCAGCTTGGGATCCAGGGTAACCTCCTACAATGAGCAGTTCTTC. Translating it yields CASSLGSRVTSYNEQFF.

In its sample, this clone was seen a few times. The chain is built from TRBV4-1 and TRBJ1-2, with 7 bases identical to TRBD1. Trimming took 4 bases from V and 5 from J; bases not matched to a gene: 7. Per the germline V gene, CDR1 is MGHRA and CDR2 is YSYEKL. The CDR3 sequence is 14 residues long. The DNA of the CDR3 is TGCGCCAGCAGCCCGGCCGGGACAGCTTATGGCTACACCTTC. Its translation: CASSPAGTAYGYTF.

Of note for this clone: Germline and junction disagree at one end, which may indicate a read error. The rearrangement links TRBV19 to TRBJ2-7, with unresolved D. This CDR3 has 13 amino acids. Looked up from germline, CDR1 is LNHDA and CDR2 is SQIVND (reference sequence). CDR3 nucleotides: TGTGCCGGTAGTATGTACGGAGCCTACGAGCAGTACTTC. Amino acid sequence: CAGSMYGAYEQYF.

This clone was seen once. The chain carries TRBV6-1 and TRBJ2-1; no firm D call. This CDR3 has 14 amino acids. Looked up from germline, CDR1 is MNHNS and CDR2 is SASEGT. The ends were cut back, 1 base at V and 5 bases at J, with 9 bases in the middle. CDR3 residues: CASSEDRGNNEQFF. The CDR3 DNA sequence: TGTGCCAGCAGTGAAGATAGAGGAAACAATGAGCAGTTCTTC.

The sample holds one count of this clone. This rearrangement joins TRBV6-5 to TRBJ2-1, with TRBD2 matching over 10 bases. V shed 4 bases, J shed 3 bases, and the junction held 3 bases outside the gene matches. The germline CDR1 and CDR2 sequences are MNHEY and SVGAGI. CDR3 length equals 15 residues. The CDR3 coding sequence is TGTGCCAGCAGTTCAACTAGCGGGGTCTACAATGAGCAGTTCTTC. Translation: CASSSTSGVYNEQFF.

This clone has only a few counts. The rearrangement links TRBV10-3 to TRBJ2-2; perhaps D is TRBD1 or TRBD2 (5 bases each). V dropped 7 bases and J dropped 7 bases, with 13 bases sitting between them. CDR1 ENHRY and CDR2 SYGVKD come from the germline V gene. This CDR3 contains 13 residues. CDR3 sequence (DNA): TGTGCCATCATGGGGGTGTTAAACGGGGAGCTGTTTTTT. Its protein product is CAIMGVLNGELFF.

The genes are TRBV4-1 and TRBJ2-1, with 7 bases identical to TRBD2. This CDR3 is built from 15 residues. V shed 0 bases and J 6 bases; nucleotides not matched to a gene: 5. The germline V gene has CDR1 MGHRA and CDR2 YSYEKL. CDR3 region: CASSQDRGSGNEQFF. The CDR3 region has the DNA TGCGCCAGCAGCCAAGATCGCGGGAGTGGCAATGAGCAGTTCTTC.

This chain joins TRBV12-5 and TRBJ1-4, with 11 bases lining up with TRBD1. Losses at the gene ends were 3 bases for V and 0 bases for J; bases not matched to a gene: 9. The CDR3 has 19 residues. Germline lookup yields CDR1 LGHNT and CDR2 FRNRAP. The CDR3 DNA is TGTGCTAGTGGTTTCCCTCGTACGGGACAGGGGGCAACTAATGAAAAACTGTTTTTT. It encodes CASGFPRTGQGATNEKLFF. Full variable domain (outside the CDR3, taken from reference TRBV12-5 and TRBJ1-4): DARVTQTPRHKVTEMGQEVTMRCQPILGHNTVFWYRQTMMQGLELLAYFRNRAPLDDSGMPKDRFSAEMPDATLATLKIQPSEPRDSAVYFCASGFPRTGQGATNEKLFFGSGTQLSVL.